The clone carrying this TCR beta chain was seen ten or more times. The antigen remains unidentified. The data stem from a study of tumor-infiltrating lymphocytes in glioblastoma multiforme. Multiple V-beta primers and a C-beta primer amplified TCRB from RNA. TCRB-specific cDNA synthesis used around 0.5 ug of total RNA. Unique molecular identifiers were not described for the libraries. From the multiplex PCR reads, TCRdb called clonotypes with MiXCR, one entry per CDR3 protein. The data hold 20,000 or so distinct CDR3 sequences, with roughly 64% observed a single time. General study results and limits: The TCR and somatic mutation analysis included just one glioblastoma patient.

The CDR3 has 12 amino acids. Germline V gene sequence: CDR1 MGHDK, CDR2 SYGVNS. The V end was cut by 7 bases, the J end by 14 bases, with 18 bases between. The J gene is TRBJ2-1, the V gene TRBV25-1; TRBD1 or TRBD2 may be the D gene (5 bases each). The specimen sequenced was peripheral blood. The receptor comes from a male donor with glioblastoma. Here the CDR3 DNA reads TGTGCCAGCAATGAGGGGAAGGGAAAGGAGTTCTTC. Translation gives CASNEGKGKEFF.